Below, one T cell receptor beta chain is given with its context. After removal of 7 bases from V and 7 bases from J, the junction contained 11 bases not matched to a gene. In germline, CDR1 is MNHNS, CDR2 SASEGT. The CDR3 spans 15 residues. Profiled with immunoSEQ multiplex PCR; TCRdb holds only in-frame clones, not every one. The table lists over 70,000 clones, around 90% of them singletons, with roughly 15% in the top ten. The data belong to a study of siplizumab effects on memory and regulatory T cells. The specimen sequenced was CD4+ T cells sorted from blood. The clonotype originates from a human donor in good health. The chain recombines TRBV6-1 with TRBJ1-5, with 9 bases identical to TRBD1. The CDR3 loop reads CASTHRGQGGQPQHF. The CDR3 coding sequence is TGTGCCAGCACCCACAGGGGACAGGGAGGCCAGCCCCAGCATTTT.